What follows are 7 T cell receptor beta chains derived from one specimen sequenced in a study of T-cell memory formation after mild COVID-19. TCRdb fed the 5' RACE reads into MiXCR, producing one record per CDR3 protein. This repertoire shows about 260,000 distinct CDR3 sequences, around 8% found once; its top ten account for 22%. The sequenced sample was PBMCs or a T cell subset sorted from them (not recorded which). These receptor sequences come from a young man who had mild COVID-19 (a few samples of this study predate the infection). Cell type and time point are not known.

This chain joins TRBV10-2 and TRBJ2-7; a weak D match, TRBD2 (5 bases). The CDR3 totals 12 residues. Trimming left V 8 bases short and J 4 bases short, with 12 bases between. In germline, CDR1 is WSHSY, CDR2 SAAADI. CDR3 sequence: CASGGLVYEQYF. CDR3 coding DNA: TGCGCCAGCGGAGGCCTGGTATACGAGCAGTACTTC.

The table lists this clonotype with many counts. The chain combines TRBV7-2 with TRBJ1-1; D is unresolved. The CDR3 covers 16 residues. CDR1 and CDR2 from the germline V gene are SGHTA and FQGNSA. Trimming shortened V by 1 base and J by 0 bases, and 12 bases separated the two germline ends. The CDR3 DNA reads TGTGCCAGCAGCTTAGACAGAGCCCACATGAACACTGAAGCTTTCTTT. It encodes CASSLDRAHMNTEAFF.

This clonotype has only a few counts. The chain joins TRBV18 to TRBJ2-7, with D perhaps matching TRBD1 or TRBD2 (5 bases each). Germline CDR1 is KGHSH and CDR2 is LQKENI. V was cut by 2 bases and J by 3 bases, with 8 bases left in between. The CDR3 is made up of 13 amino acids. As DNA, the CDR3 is TGTGCCAGCTCACCAGGGACCTTCTACGAGCAGTACTTC. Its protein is CASSPGTFYEQYF.

In nucleotides, the CDR3 is TGTGCCAGCTCACCCAATGGACTAGCTACCGGTGAGCAGTTCTTC. It specifies CASSPNGLATGEQFF. J is TRBJ2-1 and V is TRBV18; 8 nucleotides align to TRBD2. The CDR3 runs to 15 residues. After removal of 3 bases from V and 9 bases from J, the junction contained 10 bases not matched to a gene. Germline CDR1 reads KGHSH; CDR2 reads LQKENI.

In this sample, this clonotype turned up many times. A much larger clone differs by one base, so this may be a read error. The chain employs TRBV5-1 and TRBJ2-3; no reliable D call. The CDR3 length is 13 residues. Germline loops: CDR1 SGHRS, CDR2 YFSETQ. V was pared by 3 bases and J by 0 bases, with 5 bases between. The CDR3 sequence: CASSSDSTDTQYF. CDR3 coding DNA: TGCGCCAGCAGCTCGGACAGCACAGATACGCAGTATTTT.

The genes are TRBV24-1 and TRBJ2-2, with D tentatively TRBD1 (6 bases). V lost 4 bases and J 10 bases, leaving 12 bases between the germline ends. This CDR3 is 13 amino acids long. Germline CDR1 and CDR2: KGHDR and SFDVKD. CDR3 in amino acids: CATSENYREELFF. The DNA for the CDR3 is TGTGCCACCAGTGAAAATTACAGGGAGGAGCTGTTTTTT.

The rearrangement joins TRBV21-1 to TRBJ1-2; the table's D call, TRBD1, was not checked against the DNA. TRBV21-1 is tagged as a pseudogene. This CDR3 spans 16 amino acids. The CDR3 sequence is CASSNRDRDQIYGYTF. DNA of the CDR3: TGTGCCAGCAGCAACAGGGACAGGGATCAGATCTATGGCTACACCTTC.